The clone carrying this T cell receptor (beta chain) was seen only once. The CDR3 is 13 residues long. Trimming cost V 11 bases and J 0 bases; bases outside gene matches: 3. From germline, CDR1 is LNHDA and CDR2 SQIVND (reference sequence). The data stem from a study of blood T cell repertoires in COVID-19. As for the study in general: The study drew acute and convalescent COVID-19 samples from the United States, Italy and Spain.

Data came from immunoSEQ multiplex PCR; TCRdb stores just in-frame clones and leaves some out. The sample lists over 10,000 clones; around 78% were seen once. V gene TRBV19 combines with J gene TRBJ1-2; 10 nucleotides line up with TRBD1. Input material: peripheral blood. The origin of this receptor is a human donor in a cohort sampled during active COVID-19. The CDR3 protein is CAAGQGPNYGYTF. CDR3 DNA: TGTGCCGCGGGACAGGGGCCTAACTATGGCTACACCTTC.